This T cell receptor beta chain originates from a study of CD8 T cells in Susac syndrome. About the study: Patients with Susac syndrome, at blood draw, were therapy-naive, on corticosteroids, or on intravenous immunoglobulin alone. Study outcomes and limitations: In total CD8+ repertoires, around 17 Susac-specific public clones were found, and CD8+ TEMRA repertoires had about 5.

TCR beta sequences were obtained from blood CD8+ and CD4+ T cells. V lost 4 bases and J 5 bases, leaving 15 bases between the germline ends. Germline CDR1 and CDR2: SQVTM and ANQGSEA. The CDR3 extends over 14 amino acids. Concerning this clonotype itself: Its target is unknown.

Reverse transcription of roughly 0.45 to 1 ug RNA used random hexamers. TCRdb re-analysed the immunoSEQ multiplex PCR reads in MiXCR, keeping a single row per CDR3 protein. The data show 100,000 or so distinct CDR3 sequences, approximately 95% seen once. Sequencing was carried out using CD8+ T cells from PBMCs. The clonotype was recovered from a human donor with Susac syndrome. The chain carries TRBV29-1 and TRBJ2-1; no definite D call. The CDR3 DNA reads as TGCAGCGTTGGCCCTCGGCTGTTTGACAATGAGCAGTTCTTC. Translating gives CSVGPRLFDNEQFF.